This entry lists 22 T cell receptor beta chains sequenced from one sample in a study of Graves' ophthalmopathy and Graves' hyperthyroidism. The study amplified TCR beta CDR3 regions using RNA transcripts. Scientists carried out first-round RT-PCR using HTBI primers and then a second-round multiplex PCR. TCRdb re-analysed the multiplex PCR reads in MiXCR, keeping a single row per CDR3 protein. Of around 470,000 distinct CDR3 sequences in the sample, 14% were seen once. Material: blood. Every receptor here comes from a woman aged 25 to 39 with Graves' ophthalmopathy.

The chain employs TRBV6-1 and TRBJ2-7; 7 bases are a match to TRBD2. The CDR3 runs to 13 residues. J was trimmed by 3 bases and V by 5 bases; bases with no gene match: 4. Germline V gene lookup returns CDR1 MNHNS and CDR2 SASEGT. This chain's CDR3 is CASSPRDYYEQYF. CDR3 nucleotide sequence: TGTGCCAGCAGTCCCCGGGACTACTACGAGCAGTACTTC.

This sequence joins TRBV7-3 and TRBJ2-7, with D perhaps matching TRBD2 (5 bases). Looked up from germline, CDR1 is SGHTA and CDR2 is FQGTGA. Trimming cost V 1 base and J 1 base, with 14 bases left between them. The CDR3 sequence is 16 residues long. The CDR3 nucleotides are TGTGCCAGCAGCTTAATGGAGGACGGGTTTTCCTACGAGCAGTACTTC. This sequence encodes CASSLMEDGFSYEQYF.

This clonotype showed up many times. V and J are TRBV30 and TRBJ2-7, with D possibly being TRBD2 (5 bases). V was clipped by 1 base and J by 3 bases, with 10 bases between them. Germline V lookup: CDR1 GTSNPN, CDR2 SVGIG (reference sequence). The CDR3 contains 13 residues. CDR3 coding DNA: TGTGCCTGGAGTGGAGGGTCCTACTACGAGCAGTACTTC. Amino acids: CAWSGGSYYEQYF.

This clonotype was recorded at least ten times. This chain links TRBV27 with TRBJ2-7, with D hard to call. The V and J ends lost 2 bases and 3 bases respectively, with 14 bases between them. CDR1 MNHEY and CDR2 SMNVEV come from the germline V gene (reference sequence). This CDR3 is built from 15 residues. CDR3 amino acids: CASSLDISTYYEQYF. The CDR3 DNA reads TGTGCCAGCAGTTTAGACATTTCTACCTACTACGAGCAGTACTTC.

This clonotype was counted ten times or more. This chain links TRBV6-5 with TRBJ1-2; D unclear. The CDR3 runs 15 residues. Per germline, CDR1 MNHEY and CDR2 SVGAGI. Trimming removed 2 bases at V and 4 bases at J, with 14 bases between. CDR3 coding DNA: TGTGCCAGCAGTTACACGTCAGGAGGCTCCTATGGCTACACCTTC. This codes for CASSYTSGGSYGYTF.

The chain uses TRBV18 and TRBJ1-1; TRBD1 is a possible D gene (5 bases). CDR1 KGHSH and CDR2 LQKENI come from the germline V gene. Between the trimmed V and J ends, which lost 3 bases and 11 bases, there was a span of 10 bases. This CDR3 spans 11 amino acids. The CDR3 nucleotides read TGTGCCAGCTCACCGGGACTGCGGGCTTTCTTT. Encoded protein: CASSPGLRAFF.

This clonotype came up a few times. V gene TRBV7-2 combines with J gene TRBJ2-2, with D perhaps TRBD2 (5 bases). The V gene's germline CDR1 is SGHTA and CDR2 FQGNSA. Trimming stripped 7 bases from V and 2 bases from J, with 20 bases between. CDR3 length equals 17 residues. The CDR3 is CASTIVASRSNTGELFF. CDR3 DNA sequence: TGTGCCAGCACCATAGTGGCTAGCCGCTCCAACACCGGGGAGCTGTTTTTT.

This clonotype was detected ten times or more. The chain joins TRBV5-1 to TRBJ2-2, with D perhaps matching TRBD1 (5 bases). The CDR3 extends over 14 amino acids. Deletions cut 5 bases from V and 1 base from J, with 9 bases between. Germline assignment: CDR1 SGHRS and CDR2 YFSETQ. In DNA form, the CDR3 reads TGCGCCAGCAGGGACAAACTGAACACCGGGGAGCTGTTTTTT. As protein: CASRDKLNTGELFF. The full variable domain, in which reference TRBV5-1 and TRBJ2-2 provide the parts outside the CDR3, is KAGVTQTPRYLIKTRGQQVTLSCSPISGHRSVSWYQQTPGQGLQFLFEYFSETQRNKGNFPGRFSGRQFSNSRSEMNVSTLELGDSALYLCASRDKLNTGELFFGEGSRLTVL.

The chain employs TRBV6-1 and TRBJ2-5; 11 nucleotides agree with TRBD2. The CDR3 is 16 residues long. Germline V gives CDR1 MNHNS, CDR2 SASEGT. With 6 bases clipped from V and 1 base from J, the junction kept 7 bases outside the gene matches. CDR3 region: CASRPWTSGLQETQYF. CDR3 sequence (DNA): TGTGCCAGCAGACCCTGGACTAGCGGGCTCCAAGAGACCCAGTACTTC.

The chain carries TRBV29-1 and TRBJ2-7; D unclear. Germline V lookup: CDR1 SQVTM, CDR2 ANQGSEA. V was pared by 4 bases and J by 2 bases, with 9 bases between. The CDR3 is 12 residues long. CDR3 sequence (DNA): TGCAGCGTTGTAGAGGAAGCCTACGAGCAGTACTTC. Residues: CSVVEEAYEQYF.

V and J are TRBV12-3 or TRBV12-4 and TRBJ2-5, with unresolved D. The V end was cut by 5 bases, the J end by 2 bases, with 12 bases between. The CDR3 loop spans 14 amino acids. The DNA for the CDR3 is TGTGCCAGCAGTAGTCTGTATAGGCAAGAGACCCAGTACTTC. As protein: CASSSLYRQETQYF.

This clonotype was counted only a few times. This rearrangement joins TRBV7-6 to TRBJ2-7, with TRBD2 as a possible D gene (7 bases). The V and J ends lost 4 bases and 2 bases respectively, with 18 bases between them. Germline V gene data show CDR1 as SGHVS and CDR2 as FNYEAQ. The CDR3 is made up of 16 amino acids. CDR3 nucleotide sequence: TGTGCCAGCAGCTCTAGAGGCAGGGGAGGGACCTACGAGCAGTACTTC. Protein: CASSSRGRGGTYEQYF.

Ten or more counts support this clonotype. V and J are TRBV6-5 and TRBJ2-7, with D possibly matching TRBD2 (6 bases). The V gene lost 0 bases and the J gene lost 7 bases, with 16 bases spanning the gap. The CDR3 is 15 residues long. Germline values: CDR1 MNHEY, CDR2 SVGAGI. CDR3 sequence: CASSYSRDSFWEQYF. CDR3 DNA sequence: TGTGCCAGCAGTTACTCGAGGGACTCATTCTGGGAGCAGTACTTC.

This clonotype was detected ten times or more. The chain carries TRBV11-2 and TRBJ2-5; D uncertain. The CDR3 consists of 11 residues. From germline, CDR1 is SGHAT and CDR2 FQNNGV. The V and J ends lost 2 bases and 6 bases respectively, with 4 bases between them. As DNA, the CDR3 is TGTGCCAGCAGCTTACACCAGACCCAGTACTTC. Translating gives CASSLHQTQYF.

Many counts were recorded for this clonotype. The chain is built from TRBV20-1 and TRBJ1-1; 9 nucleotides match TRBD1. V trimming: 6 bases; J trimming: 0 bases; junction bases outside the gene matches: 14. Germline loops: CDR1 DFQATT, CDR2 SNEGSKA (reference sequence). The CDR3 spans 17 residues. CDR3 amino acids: CSAESGTGSLLNTEAFF. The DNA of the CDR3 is TGCAGTGCCGAATCCGGGACAGGGTCTTTGTTGAACACTGAAGCTTTCTTT.

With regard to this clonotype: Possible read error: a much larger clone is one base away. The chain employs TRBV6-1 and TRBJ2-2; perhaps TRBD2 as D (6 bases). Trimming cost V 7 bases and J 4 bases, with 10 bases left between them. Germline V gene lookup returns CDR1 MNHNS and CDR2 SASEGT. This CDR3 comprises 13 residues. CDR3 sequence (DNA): TGTGCCAGCACCCGGACTACCACCGGGGAGCTGTTTTTT. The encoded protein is CASTRTTTGELFF.

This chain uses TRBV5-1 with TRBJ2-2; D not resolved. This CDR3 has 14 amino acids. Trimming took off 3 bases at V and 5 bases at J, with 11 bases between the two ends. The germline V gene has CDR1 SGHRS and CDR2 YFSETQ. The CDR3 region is CASSYQSPTGELFF. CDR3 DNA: TGCGCCAGCAGCTATCAAAGCCCTACCGGGGAGCTGTTTTTT.

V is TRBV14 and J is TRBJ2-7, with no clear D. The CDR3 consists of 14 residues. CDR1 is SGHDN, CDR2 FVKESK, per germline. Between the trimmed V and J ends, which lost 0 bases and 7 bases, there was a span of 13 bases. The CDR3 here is CASSQEPLSGEQYF. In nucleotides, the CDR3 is TGTGCCAGCAGCCAAGAACCTCTCTCCGGGGAGCAGTACTTC.

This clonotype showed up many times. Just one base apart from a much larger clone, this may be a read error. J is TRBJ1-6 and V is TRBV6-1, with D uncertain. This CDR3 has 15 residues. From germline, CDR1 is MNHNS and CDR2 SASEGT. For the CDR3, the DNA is TGTGCCAGCAGTGAACGAAGCTCCTATAATCCACCCCTCCACTTT. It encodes CASSERSSYNPPLHF.

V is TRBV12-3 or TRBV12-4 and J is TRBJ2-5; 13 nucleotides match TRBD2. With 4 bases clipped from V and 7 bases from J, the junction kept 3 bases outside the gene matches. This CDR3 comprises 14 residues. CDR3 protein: CASSSRTSGGTQYF. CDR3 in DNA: TGTGCCAGCAGTTCGCGGACTAGCGGGGGGACCCAGTACTTC.

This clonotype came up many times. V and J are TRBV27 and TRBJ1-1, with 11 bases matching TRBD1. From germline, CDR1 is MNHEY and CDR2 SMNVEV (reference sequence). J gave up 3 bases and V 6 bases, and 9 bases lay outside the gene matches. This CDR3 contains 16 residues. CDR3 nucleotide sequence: TGTGCCAGCAGGGGAGGGACAGGGGGAGGTCACACTGAAGCTTTCTTT. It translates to CASRGGTGGGHTEAFF.

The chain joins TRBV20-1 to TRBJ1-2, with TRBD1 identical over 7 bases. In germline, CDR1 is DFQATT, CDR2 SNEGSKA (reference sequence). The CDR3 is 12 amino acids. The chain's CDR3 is CRFPGQQYGYTF. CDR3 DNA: TGCAGATTTCCGGGACAGCAGTATGGCTACACCTTC.